The clone carrying this T cell receptor (beta chain) was seen many times. Its antigen is not identified. At one of its ends the junction is not consistent with the germline gene, which may arise from a read error. Active ophthalmopathy (CAS at least 3, NOSPECS at least 4), lasting under 3 months. Clinical symptoms and serum thyroxine were used for diagnosis; TRAb, thyroid ultrasound and orbital computed tomography were also relied on. TCR beta CDR3 regions were amplified from RNA transcripts. Second-round multiplex PCR came after a first-round RT-PCR that employed HTBI primers. TCRdb processed the multiplex PCR reads anew with MiXCR; each CDR3 protein has one entry. The repertoire holds about 400,000 distinct CDR3 sequences, with 15% to 20% as singletons. These data come from a study of Graves' ophthalmopathy and Graves' hyperthyroidism. Study conclusions and caveats: Both an approximately 70% sensitivity and a 72.22% specificity characterized the model's predictions of ophthalmopathy progression.

The germline gives CDR1 DFQATT, CDR2 SNEGSKA (reference sequence). This CDR3 is 11 amino acids long. The TCR originated in a woman aged 18-29 years with Graves' ophthalmopathy. The rearrangement uses TRBV20-1 and TRBJ2-7, with D possibly called TRBD1 or TRBD2 (5 bases each). Specimen: peripheral blood. Here the CDR3 reads CSASPSGTPNF. The CDR3 DNA is TGCAGTGCTAGTCCTTCCGGGACCCCGAACTTC.